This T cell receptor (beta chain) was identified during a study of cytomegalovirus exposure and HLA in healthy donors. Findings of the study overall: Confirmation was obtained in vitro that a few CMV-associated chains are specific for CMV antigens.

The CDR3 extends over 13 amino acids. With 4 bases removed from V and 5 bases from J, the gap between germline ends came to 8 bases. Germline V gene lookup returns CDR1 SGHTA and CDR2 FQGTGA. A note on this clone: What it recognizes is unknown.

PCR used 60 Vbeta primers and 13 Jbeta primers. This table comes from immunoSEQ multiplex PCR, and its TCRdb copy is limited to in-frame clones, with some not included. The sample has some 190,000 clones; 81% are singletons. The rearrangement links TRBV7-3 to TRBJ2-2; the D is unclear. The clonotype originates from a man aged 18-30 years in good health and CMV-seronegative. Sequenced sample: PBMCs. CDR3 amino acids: CASSWAETGELFF. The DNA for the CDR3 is TGTGCCAGCAGCTGGGCAGAGACCGGGGAGCTGTTTTTT. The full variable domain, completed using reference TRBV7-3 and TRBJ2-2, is GAGVSQTPSNKVTEKGKYVELRCDPISGHTALYWYRQSLGQGPEFLIYFQGTGAADDSGLPNDRFFAVRPEGSVSTLKIQRTERGDSAVYLCASSWAETGELFFGEGSRLTVL.